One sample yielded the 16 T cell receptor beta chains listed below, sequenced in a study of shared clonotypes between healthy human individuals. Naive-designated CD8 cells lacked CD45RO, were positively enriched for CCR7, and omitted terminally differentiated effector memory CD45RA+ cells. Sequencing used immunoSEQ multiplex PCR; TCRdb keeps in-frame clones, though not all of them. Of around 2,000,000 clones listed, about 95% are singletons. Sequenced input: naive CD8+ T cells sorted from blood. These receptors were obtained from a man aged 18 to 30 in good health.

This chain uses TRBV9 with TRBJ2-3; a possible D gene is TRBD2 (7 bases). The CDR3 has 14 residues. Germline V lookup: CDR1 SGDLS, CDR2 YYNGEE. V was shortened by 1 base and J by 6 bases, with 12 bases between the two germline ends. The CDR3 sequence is CASSVTGGRDTQYF. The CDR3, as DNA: TGTGCCAGCAGCGTAACGGGGGGCCGGGATACGCAGTATTTT.

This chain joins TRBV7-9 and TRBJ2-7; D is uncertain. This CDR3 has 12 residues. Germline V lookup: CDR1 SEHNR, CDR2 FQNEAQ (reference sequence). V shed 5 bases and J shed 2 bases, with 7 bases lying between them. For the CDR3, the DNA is TGTGCCAGCAGCCAGGAGACCTACGAGCAGTACTTC. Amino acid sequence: CASSQETYEQYF.

The CDR3 DNA reads TGTGCCAGCAGTGTAAACCGGGACAGCTACAATGAGCAGTTCTTC. Residues: CASSVNRDSYNEQFF. This chain joins TRBV27 and TRBJ2-1, with 7 bases fitting TRBD1. CDR1 MNHEY and CDR2 SMNVEV come from the germline V gene (reference sequence). The length of the CDR3 is 15 residues. V was clipped by 5 bases and J by 3 bases; unmatched bases: 7.

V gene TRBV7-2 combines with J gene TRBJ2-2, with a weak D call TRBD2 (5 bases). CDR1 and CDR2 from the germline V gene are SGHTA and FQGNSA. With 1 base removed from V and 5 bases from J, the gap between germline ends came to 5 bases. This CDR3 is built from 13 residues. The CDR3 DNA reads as TGTGCCAGCAGCTTAGGAGGGACCGGGGAGCTGTTTTTT. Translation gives CASSLGGTGELFF.

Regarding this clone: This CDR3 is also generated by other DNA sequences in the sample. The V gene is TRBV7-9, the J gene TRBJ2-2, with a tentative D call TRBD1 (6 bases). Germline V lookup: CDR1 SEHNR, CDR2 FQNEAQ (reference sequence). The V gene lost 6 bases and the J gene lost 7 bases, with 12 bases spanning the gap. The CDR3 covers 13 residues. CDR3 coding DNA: TGTGCCAGCAGTTCCGAGGGGGACGGGGAGCTGTTTTTT. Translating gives CASSSEGDGELFF.

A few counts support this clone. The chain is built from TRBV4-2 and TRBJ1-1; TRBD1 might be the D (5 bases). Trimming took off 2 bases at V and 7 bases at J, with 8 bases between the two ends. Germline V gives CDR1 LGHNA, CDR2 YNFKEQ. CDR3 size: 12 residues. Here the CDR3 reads CASSQKGLEAFF. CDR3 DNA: TGTGCCAGCAGCCAAAAGGGACTTGAAGCTTTCTTT.

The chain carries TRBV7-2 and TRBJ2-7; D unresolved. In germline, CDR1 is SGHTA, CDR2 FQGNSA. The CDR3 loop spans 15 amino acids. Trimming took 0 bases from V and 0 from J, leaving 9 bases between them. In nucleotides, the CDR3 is TGTGCCAGCAGCTTAGCAGCTTATAGCTCCTACGAGCAGTACTTC. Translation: CASSLAAYSSYEQYF.

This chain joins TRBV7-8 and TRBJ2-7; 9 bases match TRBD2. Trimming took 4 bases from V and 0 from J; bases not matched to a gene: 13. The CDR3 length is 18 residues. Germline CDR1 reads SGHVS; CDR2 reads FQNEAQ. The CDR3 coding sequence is TGTGCCAGCAGCTACCCCCGGGGACTAGCATATTCCTCCTACGAGCAGTACTTC. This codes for CASSYPRGLAYSSYEQYF.

This CDR3 is CASSVDGLAGGPTDTQYF. The DNA of the CDR3 is TGTGCCAGCAGCGTAGACGGACTAGCGGGAGGGCCCACAGATACGCAGTATTTT. The rearrangement links TRBV9 to TRBJ2-3; 15 positions agree with TRBD2. CDR1 and CDR2 (germline): SGDLS, YYNGEE. This CDR3 is built from 18 residues. J was trimmed by 2 bases and V by 0 bases; bases with no gene match: 4.

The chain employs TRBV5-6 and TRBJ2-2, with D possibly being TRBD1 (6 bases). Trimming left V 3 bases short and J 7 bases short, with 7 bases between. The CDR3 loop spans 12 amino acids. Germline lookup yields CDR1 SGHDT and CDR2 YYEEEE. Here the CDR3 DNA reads TGTGCCAGCAGCTGGACAGACGGGGAGCTGTTTTTT. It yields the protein CASSWTDGELFF.

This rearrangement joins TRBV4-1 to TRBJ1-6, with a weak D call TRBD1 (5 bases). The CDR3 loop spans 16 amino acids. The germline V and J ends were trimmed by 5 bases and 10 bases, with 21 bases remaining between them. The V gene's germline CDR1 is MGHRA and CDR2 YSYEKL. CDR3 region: CASSYESGQGSSPLHF. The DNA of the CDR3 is TGCGCCAGCAGCTACGAATCTGGGCAGGGATCCTCACCCCTCCACTTT.

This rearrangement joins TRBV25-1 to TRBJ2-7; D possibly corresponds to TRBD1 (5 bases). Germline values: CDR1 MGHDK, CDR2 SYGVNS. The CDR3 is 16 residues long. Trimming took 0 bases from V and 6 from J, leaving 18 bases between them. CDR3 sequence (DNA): TGTGCCAGCAGTGAATATAGGGGTCCTGTCTCGGGCGAGCAGTACTTC. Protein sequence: CASSEYRGPVSGEQYF.

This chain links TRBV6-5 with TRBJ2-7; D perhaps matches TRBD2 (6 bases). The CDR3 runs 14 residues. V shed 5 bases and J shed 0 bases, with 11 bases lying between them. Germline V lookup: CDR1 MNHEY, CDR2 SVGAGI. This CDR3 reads CASSTPGLSYEQYF. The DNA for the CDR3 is TGTGCCAGCAGTACACCGGGACTCTCCTACGAGCAGTACTTC.

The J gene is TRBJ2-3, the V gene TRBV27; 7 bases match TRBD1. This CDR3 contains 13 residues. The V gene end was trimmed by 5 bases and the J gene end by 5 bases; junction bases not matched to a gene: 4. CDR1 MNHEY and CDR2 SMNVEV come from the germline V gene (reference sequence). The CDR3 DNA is TGTGCCAGCAGTCCCGGGACAGTAGATACGCAGTATTTT. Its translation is CASSPGTVDTQYF.

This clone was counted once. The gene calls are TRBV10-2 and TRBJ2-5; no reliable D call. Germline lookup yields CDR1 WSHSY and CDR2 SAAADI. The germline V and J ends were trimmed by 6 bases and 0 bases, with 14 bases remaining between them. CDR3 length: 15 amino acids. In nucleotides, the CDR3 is TGCGCCAGCAGACGAGGAGACCTAAACCAAGAGACCCAGTACTTC. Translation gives CASRRGDLNQETQYF.

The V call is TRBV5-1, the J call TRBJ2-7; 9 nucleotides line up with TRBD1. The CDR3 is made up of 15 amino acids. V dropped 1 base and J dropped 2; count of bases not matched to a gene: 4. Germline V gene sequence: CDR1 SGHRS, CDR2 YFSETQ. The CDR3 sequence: CASSLTGTGTYEQYF. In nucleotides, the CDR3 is TGCGCCAGCAGCTTGACCGGGACAGGGACCTACGAGCAGTACTTC.